This TCR beta chain was profiled in a study of T cells in localized non-small cell lung cancer. Germline CDR1 MGHRA, CDR2 YSYEKL. Trimming cost V 2 bases and J 4 bases, with 11 bases left between them. The CDR3 sequence is 14 residues long. Generated by immunoSEQ multiplex PCR, the TCRdb table keeps only in-frame clones and is missing some. The sample has more than 15,000 clones; around 88% are singletons. Points on this clone: What it binds is unknown.

General study results and limits: The tumor had only one region sequenced, so heterogeneity remains possible. Detection in adjacent lung was observed for a median roughly 62 of the top 100 tumor clones.

This specimen consisted of peripheral blood, obtained before any cancer treatment. The rearrangement joins TRBV4-1 to TRBJ1-2; weak D call: TRBD1 (6 bases). The clonotype was recovered from a male donor at least 60 years old with stage II squamous cell lung carcinoma. CDR3 nucleotides: TGCGCCAGCAGCCAAAACAGGGAGCTCTATGGCTACACCTTC. It translates to CASSQNRELYGYTF.